These 27 T cell receptor beta chains were sequenced from one sample in a study of Graves' ophthalmopathy and Graves' hyperthyroidism (dated 2018 in TCRdb). The instrument was an Illumina HiSeq 2000. For repertoire sequencing, the TCR beta CDR3 regions were amplified from RNA transcripts. The first round of RT-PCR was done with HTBI primers and the Qiagen OneStep RT-PCR kit, and was followed by a second round of multiplex PCR, then size selection and purification. TCRdb passed the public sequencing reads through fastp at Q25 and MiXCR, retaining productive beta sequences. A single entry per CDR3 protein holds the most common genes and DNA from its merged rows. For this sample the table gives 400,000 or so distinct CDR3 sequences, of which about a sixth were detected only once. Of the sample, 2% to 3% falls within the top ten clones. Sequencing was carried out using peripheral blood. These receptors originate from an adult woman with stable Graves' hyperthyroidism.

At least ten counts were recorded for this clonotype. The chain combines TRBV11-2 with TRBJ2-5; weak D call: TRBD2 (5 bases). The germline gives CDR1 SGHAT, CDR2 FQNNGV. The CDR3 runs 15 residues. Trimming shortened V by 6 bases and J by 5 bases, and 19 bases separated the two germline ends. DNA of the CDR3: TGTGCCAGCAGTCAAATTAGAGTCGGGGTGGAGACCCAGTACTTC. It translates to CASSQIRVGVETQYF.

In this sample, this clonotype turned up many times. The chain combines TRBV20-1 with TRBJ1-5, with a possible D match to TRBD1 (5 bases). Germline V gives CDR1 DFQATT, CDR2 SNEGSKA (reference sequence). The CDR3 is 14 amino acids. The V gene lost 0 bases and the J gene lost 6 bases, with 12 bases spanning the gap. The CDR3 nucleotides are TGCAGTGCTAGAGATCAGGGTCTGGGTCAGCCCCAGCATTTT. Translating gives CSARDQGLGQPQHF.

This clonotype was counted at least ten times. The CDR3 spells CAWSLPGHSAYEQYF. For the CDR3, the DNA is TGTGCCTGGAGTCTTCCGGGACATAGTGCATACGAGCAGTACTTC. The chain couples TRBV30 to TRBJ2-7; D is perhaps TRBD1 (6 bases). The V end was cut by 2 bases, the J end by 4 bases, with 18 bases between. The CDR3 has 15 amino acids. CDR1 GTSNPN and CDR2 SVGIG come from the germline V gene (reference sequence). The full variable domain, completed using reference TRBV30 and TRBJ2-7, is SQTIHQWPATLVQPVGSPLSLECTVEGTSNPNLYWYRQAAGRGLQLLFYSVGIGQISSEVPQNLSASRPQDRQFILSSKKLLLSDSGFYLCAWSLPGHSAYEQYFGPGTRLTVT.

The table lists this clonotype with a few counts. The chain recombines TRBV6-1 with TRBJ1-5; 10 nucleotides align to TRBD1. V lost 5 bases, J lost 7 bases, and 8 bases stayed unmatched. CDR1 is MNHNS and CDR2 is SASEGT in the germline V gene. The CDR3 covers 15 residues. The CDR3 loop is CASSNLGTGEQPQHF. The CDR3, as DNA: TGTGCCAGCAGTAACCTCGGGACAGGGGAACAGCCCCAGCATTTT.

This clonotype was detected ten times or more. The chain employs TRBV27 and TRBJ1-5; D not certain. The CDR3 loop spans 14 amino acids. Germline CDR1 reads MNHEY; CDR2 reads SMNVEV (reference sequence). V lost 11 bases, J lost 0 bases, and 14 bases lay in between. The chain's CDR3 is CAAGEGRSNQPQHF. The CDR3 nucleotides are TGTGCCGCCGGGGAGGGTCGTAGCAATCAGCCCCAGCATTTT.

At least ten counts were recorded for this clonotype. The chain is built from TRBV7-2 and TRBJ2-5, with D unresolved. The CDR3 spans 12 residues. The germline gives CDR1 SGHTA, CDR2 FQGNSA. Trimming took off 1 base at V and 5 bases at J, with 5 bases between the two ends. This CDR3 reads CASSLDRETQYF. Written as DNA, the CDR3 is TGTGCCAGCAGCTTAGATCGGGAGACCCAGTACTTC.

V and J are TRBV9 and TRBJ1-3, with D unclear. CDR1 SGDLS and CDR2 YYNGEE come from the germline V gene. This CDR3 contains 15 residues. V was pared by 1 base and J by 0 bases, with 8 bases between. The CDR3 coding sequence is TGTGCCAGCAGCGTACGAACAGACTCTGGAAACACCATATATTTT. Encoded protein: CASSVRTDSGNTIYF. The full variable domain, completed using reference TRBV9 and TRBJ1-3, is DSGVTQTPKHLITATGQRVTLRCSPRSGDLSVYWYQQSLDQGLQFLIQYYNGEERAKGNILERFSAQQFPDLHSELNLSSLELGDSALYFCASSVRTDSGNTIYFGEGSWLTVV.

This chain joins TRBV7-6 and TRBJ1-3; the D is unclear. V lost 4 bases and J lost 0, with 13 bases in between. CDR3 length: 16 residues. Looked up from germline, CDR1 is SGHVS and CDR2 is FNYEAQ. This CDR3 reads CASSSRDSSSGNTIYF. CDR3 sequence (DNA): TGTGCCAGCAGCTCTCGGGATTCGAGCTCTGGAAACACCATATATTTT.

This clonotype has a count of ten or more. CDR3 nucleotide sequence: TGTGCCAGCAGTCGGCGAGGGACTAGCGGCCACGAGCAGTACTTC. Translation gives CASSRRGTSGHEQYF. The chain uses TRBV28 and TRBJ2-7, with TRBD2 matching over 11 bases. This CDR3 has 15 residues. V lost 5 bases and J lost 5; bases outside the gene matches: 8. The V gene's germline CDR1 is MDHEN and CDR2 SYDVKM.

This clonotype was seen ten or more times. J is TRBJ2-7 and V is TRBV3-1; TRBD2 agrees at 9 bases. The CDR3 has 14 residues. Trimming took 4 bases from V and 3 from J; bases not matched to a gene: 4. The V gene's germline CDR1 is LGHDT and CDR2 YNNKEL (reference sequence). The DNA for the CDR3 is TGTGCCAGCAGCCTACTAGCGGGCCTCTACGAGCAGTACTTC. Protein: CASSLLAGLYEQYF.

This clonotype was counted many times. The CDR3: CASSRSLSSYEQYF. CDR3 in DNA: TGTGCCAGCAGCCGCAGCTTGAGCTCCTACGAGCAGTACTTC. The chain couples TRBV7-8 to TRBJ2-7, with D uncertain. The CDR3 is made up of 14 amino acids. Germline V lookup: CDR1 SGHVS, CDR2 FQNEAQ. V was pared by 5 bases and J by 0 bases, with 11 bases between.

Only a few counts were recorded for this clonotype. The chain employs TRBV28 and TRBJ2-2; TRBD2 aligns across 9 bases. There are 16 residues in the CDR3. The V and J ends lost 4 bases and 3 bases, in that order; junction bases with no gene match: 6. The germline CDR1 and CDR2 sequences are MDHEN and SYDVKM. CDR3 sequence (DNA): TGTGCCAGCAGTTCTGTAGCGGGAGACGACACCGGGGAGCTGTTTTTT. This sequence encodes CASSSVAGDDTGELFF.

Concerning this clonotype: Because it lacks the conserved phenylalanine or tryptophan at the end, this CDR3 is likely a read error. The gene calls are TRBV2 and TRBJ2-5, with D hard to call. Germline values: CDR1 SNHLY, CDR2 FYNNEI. The CDR3 runs 11 residues. This CDR3 reads CASLEVESQYY. For the CDR3, the DNA is TGTGCCAGCCTAGAGGTAGAGTCCCAGTACTAC.

This chain links TRBV3-1 with TRBJ2-7, with 13 bases lining up with TRBD2. V lost 4 bases and J lost 1; bases outside the gene matches: 10. The V gene's germline CDR1 is LGHDT and CDR2 YNNKEL (reference sequence). This CDR3 is 18 amino acids long. CDR3 region: CASSPIGLAGAGSYEQYF. The CDR3 DNA reads as TGTGCCAGCAGCCCGATCGGACTAGCGGGAGCAGGTTCCTACGAGCAGTACTTC.

The rearrangement links TRBV3-1 to TRBJ1-1; D perhaps matches TRBD1 (5 bases). The CDR3 loop spans 17 amino acids. V was cut by 3 bases and J by 2 bases, with 19 bases left in between. Germline V gene data show CDR1 as LGHDT and CDR2 as YNNKEL (reference sequence). Here the CDR3 reads CASSQRGRGRANTEAFF. The CDR3 DNA is TGTGCCAGCAGCCAGAGAGGGCGGGGCAGGGCAAACACTGAAGCTTTCTTT.

This clonotype has at least ten counts. The rearrangement uses TRBV10-3 and TRBJ1-1, with 8 bases aligning to TRBD1. V lost 7 bases and J lost 7; bases outside the gene matches: 8. The CDR3 spans 13 residues. Per the germline V gene, CDR1 is ENHRY and CDR2 is SYGVKD. The CDR3 spells CAITSGGANEAFF. For the CDR3, the DNA is TGTGCCATCACTTCAGGGGGCGCGAATGAAGCTTTCTTT.

This clonotype showed up just a few times. The CDR3 nucleotides are TGTGCCATCAGTGAAACAACCGGGACATTAAACTATGGCTACACCTTC. The encoded protein is CAISETTGTLNYGYTF. The chain links TRBV10-3 to TRBJ1-2, with D possibly being TRBD1 (6 bases). This CDR3 has 16 amino acids. V was clipped by 3 bases and J by 2 bases, with 16 bases between them. Germline V gene sequence: CDR1 ENHRY, CDR2 SYGVKD.

The rearrangement joins TRBV4-2 to TRBJ2-5, with TRBD1 as a possible D gene (5 bases). This CDR3 region has 11 residues. Germline values: CDR1 LGHNA, CDR2 YNFKEQ. V lost 0 bases to trimming and J lost 11 bases, with 7 bases between them. The CDR3, as DNA: TGTGCCAGCAGCCAAGAAGGGGATCAGTACTTC. Protein: CASSQEGDQYF.

The chain recombines TRBV7-8 with TRBJ2-5; D is ambiguous. This CDR3 is built from 12 residues. V was shortened by 5 bases and J by 4 bases, with 8 bases between the two germline ends. The germline V gene encodes CDR1 SGHVS and CDR2 FQNEAQ. CDR3 sequence reads: CASSPHPETQYF. The CDR3 nucleotides are TGTGCCAGCAGCCCCCACCCAGAGACCCAGTACTTC.

The sample holds many counts of this clonotype. This chain links TRBV12-3 or TRBV12-4 with TRBJ1-1; 12 nucleotides line up with TRBD1. This CDR3 contains 14 residues. With V trimmed by 5 bases and J by 11 bases, 9 bases remained unmatched. This CDR3 reads CASSLGQGAQGAFF. CDR3 DNA: TGTGCCAGCAGTCTGGGACAGGGGGCGCAGGGGGCTTTCTTT.

This clonotype was observed a few times. For the CDR3, the DNA is TGTGCCAGCAGTGAAGGGACTTTTGCCTACGAGCAGTACTTC. Protein: CASSEGTFAYEQYF. The rearrangement links TRBV2 to TRBJ2-7, with D possibly matching TRBD2 (5 bases). The CDR3 length is 14 residues. The V and J ends lost 1 base and 2 bases respectively, with 9 bases between them. From germline, CDR1 is SNHLY and CDR2 FYNNEI.

This clonotype was counted ten times or more. The CDR3: CSARDPLGDRGGYTF. CDR3 sequence (DNA): TGCAGTGCTAGAGATCCCTTAGGGGACAGGGGTGGCTACACCTTC. The J gene is TRBJ1-2, the V gene TRBV20-1, with 10 positions matching TRBD1. The germline gives CDR1 DFQATT, CDR2 SNEGSKA (reference sequence). Unmatched junction bases numbered 8, after V lost 0 bases and J lost 7 bases. This CDR3 is built from 15 residues.

This clonotype was counted ten times or more. The CDR3 sequence: CASSEIRGGEGEAFF. The CDR3 coding sequence is TGCGCCAGCAGCGAAATTCGGGGAGGGGAGGGTGAAGCTTTCTTT. J is TRBJ1-1 and V is TRBV4-1, with D perhaps matching TRBD1 (5 bases). This CDR3 region has 15 residues. Germline CDR1 MGHRA, CDR2 YSYEKL. V was pared by 5 bases and J by 7 bases, with 20 bases between.

A remark on this clonotype: A much larger clone lies a single base off, so this may be a read error. The conserved closing phenylalanine or tryptophan is absent in this CDR3, likely reflecting a read error. The V and J genes are TRBV11-2 and TRBJ2-7; D may be TRBD1 (6 bases). V was pared by 4 bases and J by 3 bases, with 13 bases between. This CDR3 spans 14 amino acids. Germline CDR1 reads SGHAT; CDR2 reads FQNNGV. The DNA for the CDR3 is TGTGCCAGCAGCTCTCAAGGGGGACACTACGAGCAGTACTTG. Amino acids: CASSSQGGHYEQYL.

This clonotype came up many times. The chain combines TRBV5-6 with TRBJ2-5, with D perhaps TRBD1 or TRBD2 (5 bases each). The CDR3 runs 12 residues. Germline loops: CDR1 SGHDT, CDR2 YYEEEE. Trimming pared 5 bases from V and 5 bases from J, leaving 10 bases between. The CDR3 coding sequence is TGTGCCAGCAGGGGGACCGGGGAGACCCAGTACTTC. This encodes CASRGTGETQYF.

This clonotype was picked up many times. This chain links TRBV18 with TRBJ1-1, with D hard to call. V was pared by 1 base and J by 4 bases, with 13 bases between. From germline, CDR1 is KGHSH and CDR2 LQKENI. The CDR3 runs 15 residues. CDR3 amino acids: CASSPQLDWGTEAFF. Here the CDR3 DNA reads TGTGCCAGCTCACCACAGCTAGATTGGGGCACTGAAGCTTTCTTT.

This clonotype showed up many times. The genes are TRBV19 and TRBJ2-2; 7 bases align to TRBD1. This CDR3 is built from 16 residues. The germline V gene has CDR1 LNHDA and CDR2 SQIVND (reference sequence). After removal of 4 bases from V and 4 bases from J, the junction contained 9 bases not matched to a gene. The CDR3 nucleotides read TGTGCCAGTAGTACTAGACAGGGAATGGGCACCGGGGAGCTGTTTTTT. As protein: CASSTRQGMGTGELFF.